The 26 T cell receptor beta chains below come from one sample, sequenced in a study of molecular identifiers for immune sequencing clone quantification. TCRdb re-analysed the PCR reads in MiXCR, keeping a single row per CDR3 protein. The sample has more than 300,000 distinct CDR3 sequences; roughly a fifth are singletons. Sequencing was performed on naive CD8+ T cells from blood, with Jurkat cell RNA spiked in. The sample's subset: FACS-sorted CD8+CD4-CCR7+CD45RA+ naive T cells. All receptors come from a human donor in good health. Some libraries in this study had Jurkat cell RNA spiked in.

In its sample, this clonotype was seen many times. The V gene is TRBV14, the J gene TRBJ2-3; TRBD2 matches at 9 bases. The germline V gene encodes CDR1 SGHDN and CDR2 FVKESK. V trimming: 1 base; J trimming: 4 bases; junction bases outside the gene matches: 6. CDR3 length: 16 residues. CDR3 bases: TGTGCCAGCAGCCAAGTTGGGGGACTAGCAGCAGATACGCAGTATTTT. Translated: CASSQVGGLAADTQYF.

This clonotype came up many times. CDR3 bases: TGTGCCAGCAGCAAAGAGACCTTTGGCACCGGGGAGCTGTTTTTT. It codes for CASSKETFGTGELFF. The chain is built from TRBV7-2 and TRBJ2-2, with no clear D. V lost 5 bases and J lost 4, with 14 bases in between. Germline V gene sequence: CDR1 SGHTA, CDR2 FQGNSA. The CDR3 covers 15 residues.

About this clonotype itself: A much larger clone is a single base away; this may be a read error. The chain combines TRBV7-9 with TRBJ1-1; possibly TRBD1 for D (6 bases). The length of the CDR3 is 14 residues. Trimming left V 4 bases short and J 1 base short, with 10 bases between. Germline CDR1 is SEHNR and CDR2 is FQNEAQ (reference sequence). The chain's CDR3 is CASSSTGPNTEAFF. The CDR3 nucleotides read TGTGCCAGCAGCTCCACAGGGCCGAACACTGAAGCTTTCTTT.

Ten or more counts support this clonotype. The chain links TRBV7-9 to TRBJ2-7; 14 bases map to TRBD2. The V gene end was trimmed by 5 bases and the J gene end by 3 bases; junction bases not matched to a gene: 6. CDR3 length equals 16 residues. Germline-derived CDR1 and CDR2 are SEHNR and FQNEAQ (reference sequence). For the CDR3, the DNA is TGTGCCAGCAGCGGAGTGGGACTAGCGGGAGTCTACGAGCAGTACTTC. It codes for CASSGVGLAGVYEQYF.

This clonotype was observed a few times. The chain couples TRBV7-9 to TRBJ2-3, with TRBD2 as a possible D gene (6 bases). With 10 bases removed from V and 0 bases from J, the gap between germline ends came to 17 bases. The CDR3 is 15 residues long. In germline, CDR1 is SEHNR, CDR2 FQNEAQ (reference sequence). The CDR3 DNA is TGTGCCACCAACCCTAGCGAAACTAGCACAGATACGCAGTATTTT. Translation: CATNPSETSTDTQYF.

A remark on this clonotype: This may be a read error, as it is one base from a much larger clone. The V gene is TRBV7-2, the J gene TRBJ1-1; 7 nucleotides match TRBD1. The CDR3 has 15 residues. The germline V gene has CDR1 SGHTA and CDR2 FQGNSA. With 8 bases clipped from V and 4 bases from J, the junction kept 13 bases outside the gene matches. The CDR3 DNA sequence: TGTGCCAGCGGCCCGCTACAGGGGAGGGGCACTGAAGCTTTCTTT. It specifies CASGPLQGRGTEAFF. The full variable domain, rest sourced from reference TRBV7-2 and TRBJ1-1, is GAGVSQSPSNKVTEKGKDVELRCDPISGHTALYWYRQSLGQGLEFLIYFQGNSAPDKSGLPSDRFSAERTGGSVSTLTIQRTQQEDSAVYLCASGPLQGRGTEAFFGQGTRLTVV.

A word on this clonotype: This sequence may be a read error, since a much larger clone differs from it by one base. This chain connects TRBV5-1 to TRBJ1-4; 10 nucleotides align to TRBD1. The length of the CDR3 is 14 residues. Germline values: CDR1 SGHRS, CDR2 YFSETQ. For the CDR3, the DNA is TGCGCCAGCAGCCTCGACAGGGGGCATGAAGAACTGTTTTTT. Translating gives CASSLDRGHEELFF.

For this clonotype: This may be a read error, as it is one base from a much larger clone. The rearrangement uses TRBV29-1 and TRBJ2-7; 9 nucleotides match TRBD2. The CDR3 contains 14 residues. Per germline, CDR1 SQVTM and CDR2 ANQGSEA. The CDR3 DNA reads as TGCGGCGTGAACCTAGCGGGACATGTCTACGAGCAGTACTTC. Residues: CGVNLAGHVYEQYF.

In this sample, this clonotype turned up a few times. V is TRBV12-3 or TRBV12-4 and J is TRBJ2-3, with 7 bases fitting TRBD1. The trim removed 4 bases at V and 5 bases at J, leaving 12 bases unmatched. This CDR3 region has 16 residues. The CDR3 nucleotides are TGTGCCAGCAGTTCCACCCCCCGGCAGGGGGAAGATACGCAGTATTTT. Its protein is CASSSTPRQGEDTQYF.

The chain is built from TRBV4-1 and TRBJ2-3; the D gene is possibly TRBD1 (6 bases). The CDR3 has 16 amino acids. Germline lookup yields CDR1 MGHRA and CDR2 YSYEKL. V dropped 6 bases and J dropped 0 bases, with 16 bases sitting between them. CDR3 DNA: TGCGCCAGCAGGCCAAGTGAGGACAGTAGCACAGATACGCAGTATTTT. Its protein product is CASRPSEDSSTDTQYF.

Ten or more counts support this clonotype. The chain combines TRBV20-1 with TRBJ2-3, with D tentatively TRBD2 (5 bases). There are 14 residues in the CDR3. Trimming took 1 base from V and 2 from J, leaving 10 bases between them. From germline, CDR1 is DFQATT and CDR2 SNEGSKA (reference sequence). In nucleotides, the CDR3 is TGCAGTGCTAGAGTTCTAGCTAACACAGATACGCAGTATTTT. It encodes CSARVLANTDTQYF.

V usage is TRBV29-1 and J usage is TRBJ1-1; D gene uncertain. This CDR3 is built from 16 residues. The germline gives CDR1 SQVTM, CDR2 ANQGSEA. V lost 6 bases to trimming and J lost 1 base, with 21 bases between them. CDR3 DNA: TGCAGCGTACCCGACACGGGAGGAATCGCGAACACTGAAGCTTTCTTT. Translated, it gives CSVPDTGGIANTEAFF.

This chain connects TRBV28 to TRBJ2-7; 9 bases agree with TRBD1. The germline gives CDR1 MDHEN, CDR2 SYDVKM. The CDR3 extends over 15 amino acids. The J segment lost 3 bases and the V segment lost 6 bases, leaving 9 bases of the junction unmatched. The CDR3 DNA reads TGTGCCAGCAGCTACAGGGGGCCGCTGGACTACGAGCAGTACTTC. Its protein is CASSYRGPLDYEQYF.

This clonotype appeared many times. CDR3 loop: CASSLARGSNTGELFF. CDR3 coding DNA: TGTGCCAGCAGCTTAGCCCGGGGATCGAACACCGGGGAGCTGTTTTTT. The chain combines TRBV7-9 with TRBJ2-2; D may be TRBD2 (5 bases). The CDR3 totals 16 residues. Germline loops: CDR1 SEHNR, CDR2 FQNEAQ (reference sequence). Trimming removed 0 bases from V and 0 bases from J, with 8 bases in between.

This clonotype was detected ten times or more. The chain has TRBV19 and TRBJ2-4, with 9 bases lining up with TRBD2. The CDR3 contains 15 residues. V lost 3 bases to trimming and J lost 6 bases; unmatched junction nucleotides: 6. Germline V gene data show CDR1 as LNHDA and CDR2 as SQIVND (reference sequence). The DNA for the CDR3 is TGTGCCAGTAGTATTTTCGGACTAGCGACAAACATTCAGTACTTC. Its translation is CASSIFGLATNIQYF.

The table lists this clonotype with many counts. This chain links TRBV4-3 with TRBJ2-7; 12 bases map to TRBD2. V trimming: 4 bases; J trimming: 3 bases; junction bases outside the gene matches: 4. Germline loops: CDR1 LGHNA, CDR2 YSLEER. The CDR3 is 15 residues long. This CDR3 reads CASSRRTSGVYEQYF. CDR3 DNA sequence: TGCGCCAGCAGCCGAAGGACTAGCGGGGTCTACGAGCAGTACTTC.

This clonotype was counted ten times or more. The chain recombines TRBV6-6 with TRBJ1-5; 8 positions agree with TRBD1. The CDR3 has 16 residues. Losses at the gene ends were 2 bases for V and 4 bases for J; bases not matched to a gene: 7. From germline, CDR1 is MNHNY and CDR2 SVGAGI (reference sequence). As DNA, the CDR3 is TGTGCCAGCAGTTACGCTACCGGGACAGGAAATCAGCCCCAGCATTTT. Translating gives CASSYATGTGNQPQHF.

This clonotype has more than one count but fewer than ten. The rearrangement uses TRBV27 and TRBJ2-1; no clear D gene. Germline CDR1 and CDR2: MNHEY and SMNVEV (reference sequence). This CDR3 is built from 14 residues. V lost 5 bases to trimming and J lost 0 bases, with 8 bases between them. The CDR3 bases are TGTGCCAGCAGTCCACAATCCTCCTACAATGAGCAGTTCTTC. It yields the protein CASSPQSSYNEQFF.

J is TRBJ2-3 and V is TRBV4-1, with 8 bases lining up with TRBD2. V lost 0 bases and J lost 6; bases outside the gene matches: 8. This CDR3 region has 16 residues. The germline V gene encodes CDR1 MGHRA and CDR2 YSYEKL. The CDR3 protein is CASSQDVSGGLDTQYF. In DNA, the CDR3 is TGCGCCAGCAGCCAAGATGTGAGCGGGGGTTTGGATACGCAGTATTTT.

A remark on this clonotype: A much more abundant neighbour one base away suggests this may be a read error. The chain has TRBV7-2 and TRBJ2-5; no firm D call. CDR3 length equals 13 residues. Germline V gene sequence: CDR1 SGHTA, CDR2 FQGNSA. The DNA for the CDR3 is TGTGCCAACAGCTTAGAGCCGCAAGAGACCCAGTACTTC. Translating gives CANSLEPQETQYF.

The chain uses TRBV10-3 and TRBJ2-7; D gene uncertain. The CDR3 runs 13 residues. V shed 2 bases and J shed 2 bases, with 7 bases lying between them. Germline CDR1 ENHRY, CDR2 SYGVKD. CDR3 loop: CAISEVSPYEQYF. CDR3 coding DNA: TGTGCCATCAGTGAGGTATCCCCCTACGAGCAGTACTTC.

This clonotype was seen only a few times. This chain uses TRBV20-1 with TRBJ2-7, with D hard to call. Trimming pared 0 bases from V and 2 bases from J, leaving 8 bases between. Per germline, CDR1 DFQATT and CDR2 SNEGSKA (reference sequence). The CDR3 totals 13 residues. CDR3 sequence: CSARDAGPYEQYF. In DNA, the CDR3 is TGCAGTGCTAGAGATGCTGGGCCCTACGAGCAGTACTTC.

The table lists this clonotype with many counts. V gene TRBV20-1 combines with J gene TRBJ2-5; D is uncertain. The length of the CDR3 is 12 residues. The V gene's germline CDR1 is DFQATT and CDR2 SNEGSKA (reference sequence). Trimming took 5 bases from V and 1 from J, leaving 8 bases between them. CDR3 in DNA: TGCAGTGCTGTCACGGCCCAAGAGACCCAGTACTTC. It codes for CSAVTAQETQYF.

This clonotype was detected many times. This chain links TRBV6-5 with TRBJ2-7, with 7 bases fitting TRBD1. The V and J ends lost 3 bases and 2 bases, in that order; junction bases with no gene match: 10. Germline V gene data show CDR1 as MNHEY and CDR2 as SVGAGI. This CDR3 is built from 16 residues. Here the CDR3 reads CASSYEVEGAPYEQYF. In DNA form, the CDR3 reads TGTGCCAGCAGTTATGAGGTTGAGGGGGCTCCCTACGAGCAGTACTTC.

In its sample, this clonotype was seen many times. In nucleotides, the CDR3 is TGTGCCAGCAGTGATAGGACAGGTCCCTACGAGCAGTACTTC. Amino acids: CASSDRTGPYEQYF. The gene calls are TRBV28 and TRBJ2-7; TRBD1 matches at 7 bases. The J segment lost 2 bases and the V segment lost 5 bases, leaving 6 bases of the junction unmatched. Germline CDR1 is MDHEN and CDR2 is SYDVKM. This CDR3 spans 14 amino acids.

The CDR3, as DNA: TGCGCCAGCAGCCAAGATAGGAGGGGGGTAATAACTGAAGCTTTCTTT. It translates to CASSQDRRGVITEAFF. The chain combines TRBV4-3 with TRBJ1-1; a possible D gene is TRBD1 (6 bases). Germline assignment: CDR1 LGHNA and CDR2 YSLEER. The length of the CDR3 is 16 residues. V gave up 0 bases and J gave up 5 bases, with 16 bases separating them.